Listed below are T cell receptor beta chains from one sample, sequenced in a study of blood T cell repertoires in COVID-19. The table came from immunoSEQ multiplex PCR; TCRdb's copy has only in-frame clones and leaves some out. The sample comprises 160,000 or so clones, roughly 87% of which are singletons, and 1% to 1.5% rests with the top ten. The sample taken for sequencing was PBMCs or T cells enriched from blood (not recorded which). These receptors were taken from a human donor with acute COVID-19. The donor label of this sample is uncertain. CDR3s include the opening cysteine and the closing phenylalanine or tryptophan. The D gene is left open where the match is weak. Clone size is shown for a subset of rows, as once, few, many or a class of expanded clone.

D	V	size	J	DNA	CDR3
NA	TRBV12-5	NA	TRBJ2-7	TGTGCTAGTGGTTTGGTCCCGACGGGGGAGCAGTACTTC	CASGLVPTGEQYF
NA	TRBV7-2	once	TRBJ1-1	TGTGCCAGCAGCTTCCAGAAGAACACTGAAGCTTTCTTT	CASSFQKNTEAFF
TRBD1	TRBV5-5	NA	TRBJ2-5	TGTGCCAGCAGCATAATACAGGGGGCAAGGGAGACCCAGTACTTC	CASSIIQGARETQYF
TRBD1	TRBV29-1	NA	TRBJ1-3	TGCAGCGTCCGACAGGGCTCTGGAAACACCATATATTTT	CSVRQGSGNTIYF
NA	TRBV4-2	NA	TRBJ2-2	TGTGCCAGCAGCCAAGATGCACTAGATACCGGGGAGCTGTTTTTT	CASSQDALDTGELFF
TRBD1	TRBV19	NA	TRBJ1-1	TGTGCCAGTAGTCCCATAAGGGACAGTGGCACTGAAGCTTTCTTT	CASSPIRDSGTEAFF
NA	TRBV25-1	NA	TRBJ2-6	TGTGCCAGCAGTAAAGCGACGGAATCTGGGGCCAACGTCCTGACTTTC	CASSKATESGANVLTF
TRBD2	TRBV5-1	NA	TRBJ2-1	TGCGCCAGCAGCTTGGCAGCGGGGGCGCACAATGAGCAGTTCTTC	CASSLAAGAHNEQFF
TRBD1	TRBV6-6	NA	TRBJ1-2	TGTGCCAGCACCCCGAGGACAGGGAGCCTCTATGGCTACACCTTC	CASTPRTGSLYGYTF
TRBD1	TRBV4-1	NA	TRBJ2-7	TGCGCCAGCAGCCACGGGACAGGGAATACCTACGAGCAGTACTTC	CASSHGTGNTYEQYF
NA	TRBV5-4	NA	TRBJ1-2	TGTGCCAGCAGCTTGGCAGGAAACTATGGCTACACCTTC	CASSLAGNYGYTF
TRBD2	TRBV5-1	NA	TRBJ2-3	TGCGCCAGCAGCTACCTCGGACTAGCGGGGGCTGCAGATACGCAGTATTTT	CASSYLGLAGAADTQYF
NA	TRBV5-4	NA	TRBJ2-1	TGTGCCAGCAGTCTCCCCTCTAGGGGAATCTCCTACAATGAGCAGTTCTTC	CASSLPSRGISYNEQFF
TRBD1	TRBV7-9	NA	TRBJ1-2	TGTGCCAGCAGGACCACCACCCTCCGTGACAGGGGCTATGGCTACACCTTC	CASRTTTLRDRGYGYTF
NA	TRBV20-1	NA	TRBJ1-1	TGCAGTGCTAGCCGGGACACTGAAGCTTTCTTT	CSASRDTEAFF
NA	TRBV12-5	NA	TRBJ1-1	TGTGCTAGTGGTTTGTCGCCGACAGAGAACACTGAAGCTTTCTTT	CASGLSPTENTEAFF
TRBD1	TRBV2	NA	TRBJ2-7	TGTGCCAGCAATGTCGGACAGGGATCCTACGAGCAGTACTTC	CASNVGQGSYEQYF
NA	TRBV14	NA	TRBJ1-1	TGTGCCAGCAGCCAAGATCCGGACACTGAAGCTTTCTTT	CASSQDPDTEAFF
NA	TRBV6-1	NA	TRBJ1-1	TGTGCCAGCAGTGAAGCGCCGGGGGGCACTGAAGCTTTCTTT	CASSEAPGGTEAFF
NA	TRBV2	NA	TRBJ1-1	TGTGCCACTCGGACAGACCCAAACACTGAAGCTTTCTTT	CATRTDPNTEAFF
TRBD1	TRBV7-9	NA	TRBJ2-7	TGTGCCAGCAGCAACCCAGGACAGGTCCCGAGCTCCTACGAGCAGTACTTC	CASSNPGQVPSSYEQYF
TRBD1	TRBV7-3	NA	TRBJ2-5	TGTGCCAGCAGCTTAGTAGGGGGCTTAGAGACCCAGTACTTC	CASSLVGGLETQYF
NA	TRBV11-2	NA	TRBJ2-3	TGTGCCAGCAGCACCGGTCAGACTGACTTGCAGGGTACGCAGTATTTT	CASSTGQTDLQGTQYF
NA	TRBV2	few	TRBJ2-2	TGTGCCAGCAGGGACAGCACGAACACCGGGGAGCTGTTTTTT	CASRDSTNTGELFF
NA	TRBV19	NA	TRBJ1-1	TGTGCCAGTAGTATAGGGGGCAGCATGAACACTGAAGCTTTCTTT	CASSIGGSMNTEAFF
TRBD2	TRBV5-6	NA	TRBJ2-2	TGTGCCAGCAGCTTGGGACCCCCGGGGGGGACGAACACCGGGGAGCTGTTTTTT	CASSLGPPGGTNTGELFF
TRBD1	TRBV7-8	NA	TRBJ1-2	TGTGCCAGCAGCTTATACGGGGACAGTCTCTATGGCTACACCTTC	CASSLYGDSLYGYTF
TRBD2	TRBV2	NA	TRBJ2-7	TGTGCCAGCAGTGAAGCGGAGCTCGGGAGGGAGCAGTACTTC	CASSEAELGREQYF
TRBD2	TRBV20-1	NA	TRBJ2-1	TGCAGTGCTAGTAGAGCGGGGGTCCCAAATGAGCAGTTCTTC	CSASRAGVPNEQFF
NA	TRBV4-3	NA	TRBJ2-1	TGCGCCAGCAGCCAAGTGGGTCGAGGGAATGAGCAGTTCTTC	CASSQVGRGNEQFF
NA	TRBV19	once	TRBJ2-1	TGTGCCAGTAGTATAGATTGGGGAGTCGGAGAGCAGTTCTTC	CASSIDWGVGEQFF